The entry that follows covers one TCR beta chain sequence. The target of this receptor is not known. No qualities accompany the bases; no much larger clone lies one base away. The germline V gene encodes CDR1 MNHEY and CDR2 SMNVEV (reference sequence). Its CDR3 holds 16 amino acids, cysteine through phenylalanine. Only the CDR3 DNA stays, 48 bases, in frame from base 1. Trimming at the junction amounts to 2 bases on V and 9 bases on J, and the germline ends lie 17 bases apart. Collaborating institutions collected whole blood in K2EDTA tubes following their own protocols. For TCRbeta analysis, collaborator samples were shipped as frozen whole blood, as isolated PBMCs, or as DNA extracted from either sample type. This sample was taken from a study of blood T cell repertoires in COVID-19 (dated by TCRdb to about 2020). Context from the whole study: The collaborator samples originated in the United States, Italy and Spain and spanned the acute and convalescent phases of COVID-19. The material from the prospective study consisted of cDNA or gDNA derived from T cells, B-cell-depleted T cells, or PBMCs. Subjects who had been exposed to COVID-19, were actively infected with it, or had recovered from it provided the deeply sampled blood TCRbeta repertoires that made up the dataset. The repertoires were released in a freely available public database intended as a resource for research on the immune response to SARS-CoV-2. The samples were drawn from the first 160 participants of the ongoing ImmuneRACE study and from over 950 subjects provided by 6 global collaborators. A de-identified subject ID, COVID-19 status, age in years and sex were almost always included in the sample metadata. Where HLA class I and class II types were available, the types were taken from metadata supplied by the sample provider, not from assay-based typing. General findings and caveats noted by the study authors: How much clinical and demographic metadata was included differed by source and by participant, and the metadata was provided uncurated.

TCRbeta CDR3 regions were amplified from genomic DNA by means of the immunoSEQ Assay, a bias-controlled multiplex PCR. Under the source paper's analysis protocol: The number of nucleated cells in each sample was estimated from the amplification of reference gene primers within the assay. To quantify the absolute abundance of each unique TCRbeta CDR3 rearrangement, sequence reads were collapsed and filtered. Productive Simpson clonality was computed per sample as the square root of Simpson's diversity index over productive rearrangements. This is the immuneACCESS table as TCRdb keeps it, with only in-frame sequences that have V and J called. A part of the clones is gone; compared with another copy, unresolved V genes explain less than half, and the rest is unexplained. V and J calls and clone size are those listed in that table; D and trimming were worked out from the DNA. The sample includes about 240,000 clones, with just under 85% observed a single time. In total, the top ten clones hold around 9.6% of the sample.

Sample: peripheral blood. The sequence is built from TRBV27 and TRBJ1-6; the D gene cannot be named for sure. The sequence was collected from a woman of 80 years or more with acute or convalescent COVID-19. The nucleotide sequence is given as TGTGCCAGCAGTTTAGAGAGGGCCGGCCGCAGTTCACCCCTCCACTTT. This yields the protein CASSLERAGRSSPLHF.